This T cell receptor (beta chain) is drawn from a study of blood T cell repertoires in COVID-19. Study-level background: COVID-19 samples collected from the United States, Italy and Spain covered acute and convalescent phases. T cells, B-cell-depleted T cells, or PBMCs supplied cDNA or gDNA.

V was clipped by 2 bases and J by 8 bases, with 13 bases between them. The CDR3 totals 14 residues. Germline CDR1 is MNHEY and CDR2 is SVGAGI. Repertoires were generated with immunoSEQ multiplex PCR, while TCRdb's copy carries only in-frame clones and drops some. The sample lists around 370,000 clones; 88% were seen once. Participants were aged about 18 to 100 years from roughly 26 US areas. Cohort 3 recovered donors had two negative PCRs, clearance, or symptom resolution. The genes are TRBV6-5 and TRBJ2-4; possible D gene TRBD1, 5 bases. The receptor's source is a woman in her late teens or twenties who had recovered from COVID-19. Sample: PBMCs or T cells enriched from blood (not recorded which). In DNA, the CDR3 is TGTGCCAGCAGTTACAGGGGCCCGGACGACATTCAGTACTTC. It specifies CASSYRGPDDIQYF.